The clone carrying this T cell receptor (beta chain) was observed many times. The antigen is unknown. In the source study's methods: Between-group CDR3 differences, defined by clinicopathological status, yielded a distant-metastasis classifier for papillary thyroid cancer. TCRdb reanalyzed the PCR reads with MiXCR. These V and J calls originate from TCRdb's pipeline instead of the authors' own analysis. Among about 21,000 clones listed, roughly 12% were seen once. The sample belongs to a study of metastatic and nonmetastatic thyroid tumors. Study context: From malignant and benign thyroid patients, repertoires in blood and in tumor or nodule tissue were compared. The study's findings and limits: TCR beta diversity was reportedly significantly higher in malignant thyroid tumors than benign nodules, in blood and tumor.

All patients reached thyroid surgery having received no treatment beforehand. V was trimmed by 0 bases and J by 5 bases, leaving 16 bases between them. Germline assignment: CDR1 MNHNS and CDR2 SASEGT. There are 16 residues in the CDR3. The source is a female donor with papillary thyroid cancer or a benign thyroid nodule (not recorded which). Some clones in this sample may be carry-over from other donors' samples. The rearrangement uses TRBV6-1 and TRBJ2-5, with D perhaps given as TRBD1 or TRBD2 (5 bases each). Material: blood. CDR3 DNA: TGTGCCAGCAGTGAAGCGTCGGGGCTAGGGGCCGAGACCCAGTACTTC. This translates into CASSEASGLGAETQYF.